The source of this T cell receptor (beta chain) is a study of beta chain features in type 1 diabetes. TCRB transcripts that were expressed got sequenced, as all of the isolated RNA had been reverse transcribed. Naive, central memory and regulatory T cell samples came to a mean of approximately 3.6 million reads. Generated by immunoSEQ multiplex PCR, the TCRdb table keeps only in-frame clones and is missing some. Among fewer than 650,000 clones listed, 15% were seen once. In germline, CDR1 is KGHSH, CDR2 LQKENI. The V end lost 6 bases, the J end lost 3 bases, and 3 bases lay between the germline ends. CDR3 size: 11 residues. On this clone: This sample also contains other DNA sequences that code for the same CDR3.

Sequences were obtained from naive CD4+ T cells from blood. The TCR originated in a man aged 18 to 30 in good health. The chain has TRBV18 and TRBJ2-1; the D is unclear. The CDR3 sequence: CASSDYNEQFF. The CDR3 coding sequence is TGTGCCAGCTCGGACTACAATGAGCAGTTCTTC.